Shown below are 8 T cell receptor beta chains from a single sample sequenced in a study of blood T cell repertoires in COVID-19. Sequenced by immunoSEQ multiplex PCR; TCRdb stores in-frame clones only, minus some. The table lists about 220,000 clones, 65% to 90% of them singletons, with about 2.5% in the top ten. The sequenced sample was peripheral blood. The receptors originated from a woman aged 70 to 79 with COVID-19, enrolled during active disease.

This clone was seen more than once but under ten times. The chain combines TRBV7-8 with TRBJ1-2; 7 nucleotides agree with TRBD1. V dropped 1 base and J dropped 4; count of bases not matched to a gene: 12. The CDR3 loop spans 17 amino acids. Germline assignment: CDR1 SGHVS and CDR2 FQNEAQ. DNA of the CDR3: TGTGCCAGCAGCTTAGACCGCGGGAGGGGGCGGGCCTATGGCTACACCTTC. Translation: CASSLDRGRGRAYGYTF.

The V call is TRBV6-1, the J call TRBJ2-7; a weak D match, TRBD1 (6 bases). Germline CDR1 reads MNHNS; CDR2 reads SASEGT. The CDR3 runs 14 residues. The V and J ends lost 1 base and 5 bases respectively, with 12 bases between them. CDR3: CASSEDRVTDEQYF. CDR3 bases: TGTGCCAGCAGTGAAGACAGGGTAACAGACGAGCAGTACTTC.

The chain is built from TRBV12-3 or TRBV12-4 and TRBJ1-1; D call uncertain. The length of the CDR3 is 11 residues. Trimming stripped 3 bases from V and 6 bases from J, with 5 bases between. The CDR3 DNA follows: TGTGCCAGCAGTTTTCGCGCTGAAGCTTTCTTT. Translating it yields CASSFRAEAFF.

The V gene is TRBV7-2, the J gene TRBJ1-2; no reliable D call. V lost 1 base to trimming and J lost 5 bases, with 8 bases between them. CDR1 and CDR2 from the germline V gene are SGHTA and FQGNSA. The CDR3 loop spans 13 amino acids. CDR3 nucleotide sequence: TGTGCCAGCAGCTTAGAACGGTTATATGGCTACACCTTC. It codes for CASSLERLYGYTF.

The J gene is TRBJ2-6, the V gene TRBV24-1, with D maybe TRBD2 (7 bases). The CDR3 covers 19 residues. V was trimmed by 4 bases and J by 0 bases, leaving 18 bases between them. Germline values: CDR1 KGHDR, CDR2 SFDVKD. This chain's CDR3 is CATSDPSGGPISGANVLTF. CDR3 DNA: TGTGCCACCAGTGACCCTTCGGGGGGCCCAATCTCTGGGGCCAACGTCCTGACTTTC.

The chain has TRBV7-9 and TRBJ2-2; TRBD1 agrees at 11 bases. The J segment lost 0 bases and the V segment lost 7 bases, leaving 4 bases of the junction unmatched. Germline V CDR1 and CDR2: SEHNR, FQNEAQ (reference sequence). There are 16 residues in the CDR3. CDR3 region: CASTKGQGANTGELFF. In nucleotides, the CDR3 is TGTGCCAGCACTAAGGGACAGGGGGCGAACACCGGGGAGCTGTTTTTT.

V usage is TRBV7-2 and J usage is TRBJ1-2, with D unclear. The CDR3 runs 14 residues. CDR1 and CDR2 from the germline V gene are SGHTA and FQGNSA. Trimming removed 0 bases at V and 1 base at J, with 6 bases between. The CDR3 loop reads CASSLAGNNYGYTF. Written as DNA, the CDR3 is TGTGCCAGCAGCTTAGCCGGTAATAACTATGGCTACACCTTC.

This clone was observed a handful of times. The chain has TRBV6-6 and TRBJ2-7; 10 positions agree with TRBD1. Germline lookup yields CDR1 MNHNY and CDR2 SVGAGI (reference sequence). The CDR3 runs 13 residues. The V gene end was trimmed by 10 bases and the J gene end by 3 bases; junction bases not matched to a gene: 6. For the CDR3, the DNA is TGTGCCACCCGACAGGGGGCAATCTACGAGCAGTACTTC. Protein: CATRQGAIYEQYF.